The present TCR beta chain was sequenced within a study of blood T cell repertoires in COVID-19. Study background: The United States, Italy and Spain were the sources of the acute and convalescent COVID-19 samples. Sources were T cells, B-cell-depleted T cells, or PBMCs; the material itself was cDNA or gDNA.

V was pared by 4 bases and J by 7 bases, with 7 bases of the junction left unmatched. This CDR3 has 14 amino acids. The germline V gene has CDR1 LGHDT and CDR2 YNNKEL (reference sequence). In the original processing: Amplification from reference gene primers served as the basis for estimated nucleated cell counts. Measured with immunoSEQ multiplex PCR; TCRdb has only the in-frame clones, and not every one. V and J calls and clone size are as listed in that table; D and trimming were resolved from the DNA. The data show around 300,000 clones, with approximately 91% seen just once and approximately 0.94% held by the top ten.

The sample consisted of peripheral blood. The chain uses TRBV3-1 (or the pseudogene TRBV3-2) and TRBJ2-7; 10 bases map to TRBD1. The source is a woman aged 40-49 years who had recovered from COVID-19. CDR3: CASSLGQGTTEQYF. The CDR3 DNA reads TGTGCCAGCAGCCTGGGACAGGGGACTACGGAGCAGTACTTC.